Shown below are 16 T cell receptor beta chains from a single sample sequenced in a study of cytomegalovirus exposure and HLA in healthy donors. The PCR ran on 60 Vbeta and 13 Jbeta primers. The table came from immunoSEQ multiplex PCR; TCRdb's copy has only in-frame clones and leaves some out. The table records 200,000 to 250,000 clones, roughly 80% of them present only once. The sample consisted of PBMCs. The receptor set was obtained from a woman in her twenties or thirties in good health and CMV-seronegative.

The chain couples TRBV5-5 to TRBJ2-1, with D perhaps matching TRBD1 (5 bases). Germline assignment: CDR1 SGHKS and CDR2 YYEKEE (reference sequence). This CDR3 has 14 amino acids. V dropped 5 bases and J dropped 0 bases, with 9 bases sitting between them. The CDR3 here is CASSRGSSYNEQFF. DNA of the CDR3: TGTGCCAGCAGTAGGGGAAGCTCCTACAATGAGCAGTTCTTC.

Comment on this clone: Distinct nucleotide sequences in the sample also encode this CDR3. The chain has TRBV2 and TRBJ2-7; D is uncertain. The V and J ends lost 5 bases and 1 base respectively, with 3 bases between them. CDR3 size: 11 residues. Germline V gene data show CDR1 as SNHLY and CDR2 as FYNNEI. The CDR3 reads CASSPSYEQYF. The CDR3 region has the DNA TGTGCCAGCAGTCCGTCCTACGAGCAGTACTTC. Using reference TRBV2 and TRBJ2-7 for the parts outside the CDR3, the full variable domain is EPEVTQTPSHQVTQMGQEVILRCVPISNHLYFYWYRQILGQKVEFLVSFYNNEISEKSEIFDDQFSVERPDGSNFTLKIRSTKLEDSAMYFCASSPSYEQYFGPGTRLTVT.

The chain has TRBV9 and TRBJ1-1, with 10 bases lining up with TRBD1. Germline assignment: CDR1 SGDLS and CDR2 YYNGEE. The V segment lost 3 bases and the J segment 5 bases; nucleotides outside the gene matches: 4. CDR3 length: 14 amino acids. CDR3 residues: CASSAGQGGTEAFF. The CDR3 DNA sequence: TGTGCCAGCAGCGCCGGACAGGGGGGAACTGAAGCTTTCTTT.

The gene calls are TRBV28 and TRBJ2-7; a weak D match, TRBD1 (5 bases). Trimming removed 10 bases from V and 0 bases from J, with 10 bases in between. Germline lookup yields CDR1 MDHEN and CDR2 SYDVKM. The CDR3 covers 12 residues. This chain's CDR3 is CATYRSSYEQYF. In nucleotides, the CDR3 is TGTGCCACCTACAGGAGCTCCTACGAGCAGTACTTC.

With regard to this clone: Sequence at one end of the junction differs from germline and may be a read error. CDR3 amino acids: CASSPVGSEISFEQYF. DNA for the CDR3: TGTGCCAGCAGCCCTGTGGGCTCTGAAATCTCCTTCGAGCAGTACTTC. The rearrangement joins TRBV5-6 to TRBJ2-7; no definite D call. Per germline, CDR1 SGHDT and CDR2 YYEEEE. The CDR3 has 16 residues.

There are a few counts of this clone. This chain connects TRBV6-5 to TRBJ1-1; a possible D gene is TRBD1 (5 bases). The CDR3 covers 13 residues. Looked up from germline, CDR1 is MNHEY and CDR2 is SVGAGI. V lost 4 bases and J lost 1, with 7 bases in between. CDR3 sequence reads: CASSSGGNTEAFF. In DNA form, the CDR3 reads TGTGCCAGCAGTTCCGGGGGGAACACTGAAGCTTTCTTT.

The chain uses TRBV5-1 and TRBJ2-2, with a tentative D call TRBD2 (5 bases). Looked up from germline, CDR1 is SGHRS and CDR2 is YFSETQ. The V end was cut by 3 bases, the J end by 3 bases, with 18 bases between. The CDR3 is 17 amino acids. The CDR3, as DNA: TGCGCCAGCAGCTGGGCCGCGCGGGTGGGGTACACCGGGGAGCTGTTTTTT. It is translated as CASSWAARVGYTGELFF.

The gene calls are TRBV27 and TRBJ2-5, with 7 bases lining up with TRBD2. The germline gives CDR1 MNHEY, CDR2 SMNVEV (reference sequence). The CDR3 has 14 amino acids. J lost 5 bases, V lost 5 bases, and 8 bases had no gene match. The CDR3 bases are TGTGCCAGCAGTCCCGGGACTATGGGGGAGACCCAGTACTTC. Translation gives CASSPGTMGETQYF.

The gene calls are TRBV7-9 and TRBJ1-4; D unclear. Germline V lookup: CDR1 SEHNR, CDR2 FQNEAQ (reference sequence). The CDR3 has 15 amino acids. The ends were cut back, 4 bases at V and 0 bases at J, with 9 bases in the middle. In DNA, the CDR3 is TGTGCCAGCAGCTCCCGCGCGGCAACTAATGAAAAACTGTTTTTT. Protein: CASSSRAATNEKLFF.

In its sample, this clone was seen a few times. This chain joins TRBV6-5 and TRBJ2-2, with a tentative D call TRBD1 (5 bases). The CDR3 runs to 13 residues. Germline V gene data show CDR1 as MNHEY and CDR2 as SVGAGI. V lost 3 bases and J lost 8, with 10 bases in between. The CDR3, as DNA: TGTGCCAGCAGTTATAAGGGGTGGGGGGAGCTGTTTTTT. It translates to CASSYKGWGELFF.

V usage is TRBV5-6 and J usage is TRBJ1-5, with a tentative D call TRBD1 (5 bases). Between the trimmed V and J ends, which lost 4 bases and 7 bases, there was a span of 12 bases. This CDR3 spans 13 amino acids. Germline CDR1 is SGHDT and CDR2 is YYEEEE. The CDR3 sequence is CASSVAKGQPQHF. CDR3 in DNA: TGTGCCAGCAGCGTTGCCAAGGGGCAGCCCCAGCATTTT.

The chain uses TRBV7-9 and TRBJ2-7, with D possibly TRBD1 on 6 matching bases. The CDR3 totals 14 residues. Looked up from germline, CDR1 is SEHNR and CDR2 is FQNEAQ (reference sequence). Deletions cut 2 bases from V and 5 bases from J, with 13 bases between. The CDR3 bases are TGTGCCAGCAGCTTACCACAGGGTTCGCACGAGCAGTACTTC. Residues: CASSLPQGSHEQYF.

The chain employs TRBV15 and TRBJ2-7, with a possible D match to TRBD1 (6 bases). The CDR3 spans 14 residues. CDR1 LNHNV and CDR2 YYDKDF come from the germline V gene (reference sequence). Trimming left V 2 bases short and J 0 bases short, with 8 bases between. CDR3 in amino acids: CATSRWDNSYEQYF. The CDR3 DNA reads as TGTGCCACCAGCAGATGGGACAACTCCTACGAGCAGTACTTC.

The V call is TRBV18, the J call TRBJ2-3; D might be TRBD1 (6 bases). With 5 bases removed from V and 2 bases from J, the gap between germline ends came to 8 bases. The CDR3 totals 13 residues. The V gene's germline CDR1 is KGHSH and CDR2 LQKENI. DNA for the CDR3: TGTGCCAGCTCAGGGGGCGACACAGATACGCAGTATTTT. Its translation is CASSGGDTDTQYF.

The chain carries TRBV27 and TRBJ2-7; D is ambiguous. Germline lookup yields CDR1 MNHEY and CDR2 SMNVEV (reference sequence). V shed 3 bases and J shed 3 bases, with 9 bases lying between them. The CDR3 has 13 residues. The CDR3 region has the DNA TGTGCCAGCAGTTTTAACAGTCACTACGAGCAGTACTTC. This gives the protein CASSFNSHYEQYF.

This clone was counted only a few times. The chain recombines TRBV5-1 with TRBJ2-3; 11 bases fit TRBD2. Trimming removed 4 bases from V and 1 base from J; junction bases left unmatched: 2. This CDR3 is 15 amino acids long. Germline V gives CDR1 SGHRS, CDR2 YFSETQ. Here the CDR3 DNA reads TGCGCCAGCAGCCAGACTAGCGGGGGCACAGATACGCAGTATTTT. Translation: CASSQTSGGTDTQYF.